One sample yielded the 22 T cell receptor beta chains listed below, sequenced in a study of cytomegalovirus exposure and HLA in healthy donors. PCR involved 60 Vbeta and 13 Jbeta primers. Method: immunoSEQ multiplex PCR; TCRdb's copy keeps in-frame clones and lacks some. The sample table sets out approximately 110,000 clones. The sequencing sample was made of PBMCs. Receptor source: a man between 18 and 35 years old in good health and CMV-seronegative.

This chain uses TRBV11-3 with TRBJ2-5; TRBD1 matches 10 bases. Germline V gene lookup returns CDR1 SGHNT and CDR2 YENEEA. With V trimmed by 1 base and J by 4 bases, 6 bases remained unmatched. This CDR3 contains 16 residues. The CDR3: CASSLGDRGPGETQYF. In DNA form, the CDR3 reads TGTGCCAGCAGCTTAGGGGACAGGGGCCCCGGAGAGACCCAGTACTTC.

The chain employs TRBV25-1 and TRBJ2-1, with D possibly TRBD1 on 7 matching bases. The ends were cut back, 5 bases at V and 6 bases at J, with 11 bases in the middle. Looked up from germline, CDR1 is MGHDK and CDR2 is SYGVNS. This CDR3 has 13 amino acids. CDR3 in amino acids: CASSSQGGNEQFF. Here the CDR3 DNA reads TGTGCCAGCAGTTCCCAGGGGGGCAATGAGCAGTTCTTC.

This rearrangement joins TRBV18 to TRBJ1-5; D unresolved. The germline gives CDR1 KGHSH, CDR2 LQKENI. The CDR3 totals 13 residues. The V gene lost 5 bases and the J gene lost 2 bases, with 7 bases spanning the gap. CDR3 in amino acids: CASSGQGNQPQHF. For the CDR3, the DNA is TGTGCCAGCTCAGGCCAGGGCAATCAGCCCCAGCATTTT.

This chain connects TRBV21-1 to TRBJ1-5. TRBV21-1 is a pseudogene segment. The CDR3 is made up of 14 amino acids. Here the CDR3 reads CARTKAGRNQPQHF. Here the CDR3 DNA reads TGTGCCCGAACGAAGGCGGGGAGGAATCAGCCCCAGCATTTT.

The V call is TRBV19, the J call TRBJ2-7; D unresolved. With 8 bases removed from V and 2 bases from J, the gap between germline ends came to 19 bases. Germline CDR1 and CDR2: LNHDA and SQIVND (reference sequence). The CDR3 runs to 15 residues. The CDR3 DNA reads TGTGCCAGTTCCACAGTTTTAGGTCCAACCTACGAGCAGTACTTC. Translated, it gives CASSTVLGPTYEQYF.

V is TRBV28 and J is TRBJ1-1; unclear D gene. The CDR3 covers 13 residues. Trimming took off 1 base at V and 4 bases at J, with 7 bases between the two ends. The germline gives CDR1 MDHEN, CDR2 SYDVKM. CDR3 nucleotides: TGTGCCAGCAGTTTATTGGCCCCCACTGAAGCTTTCTTT. Amino acids: CASSLLAPTEAFF.

The chain has TRBV9 and TRBJ2-7, with TRBD1 identical over 7 bases. Germline-derived CDR1 and CDR2 are SGDLS and YYNGEE. The J segment lost 2 bases and the V segment lost 3 bases, leaving 5 bases of the junction unmatched. The CDR3 is made up of 14 amino acids. DNA for the CDR3: TGTGCCAGCAGCGCAGGGGGACCCACCTACGAGCAGTACTTC. Protein: CASSAGGPTYEQYF.

In DNA, the CDR3 is TGTGCCAGCAGTTCAACACAGGAGCAGTTCTTC. Translating it yields CASSSTQEQFF. The chain joins TRBV28 to TRBJ2-1; D gene unclear. The CDR3 has 11 residues. CDR1 is MDHEN, CDR2 SYDVKM, per germline. V was cut by 4 bases and J by 10 bases, with 8 bases left in between.

The rearrangement links TRBV9 to TRBJ2-1; TRBD2 might be the D (7 bases). With 0 bases removed from V and 4 bases from J, the gap between germline ends came to 26 bases. This CDR3 comprises 20 residues. Germline CDR1 reads SGDLS; CDR2 reads YYNGEE. The DNA of the CDR3 is TGTGCCAGCAGCGTAGACGGGTCCGCGGGGGCATCATCCCTTTACAATGAGCAGTTCTTC. This codes for CASSVDGSAGASSLYNEQFF.

In nucleotides, the CDR3 is TGCGCCAGCAGTGAATCCGGGACTCCCATGAGGGTACAGTTCTTC. It codes for CASSESGTPMRVQFF. The V and J genes are TRBV10-1 and TRBJ2-1, with a tentative D call TRBD2 (6 bases). The germline gives CDR1 WNHNN, CDR2 SYGVQD (reference sequence). V was cut by 3 bases and J by 13 bases, with 22 bases left in between. The CDR3 contains 15 residues.

The chain couples TRBV5-5 to TRBJ2-7; 7 positions match TRBD1. V dropped 6 bases and J dropped 4; count of bases not matched to a gene: 16. CDR1 SGHKS and CDR2 YYEKEE come from the germline V gene (reference sequence). CDR3 length equals 16 residues. CDR3 sequence (DNA): TGTGCCAGCACCTCTACAGTGGGACAGCGATTTTACGAGCAGTACTTC. Protein sequence: CASTSTVGQRFYEQYF.

This chain links TRBV5-4 with TRBJ2-3; D not resolved. Germline CDR1 and CDR2: SGHNT and YYREEE (reference sequence). Trimming removed 4 bases from V and 3 bases from J, with 6 bases in between. The CDR3 length is 12 residues. CDR3 residues: CASSRSTDTQYF. The CDR3 nucleotides are TGTGCCAGCAGCCGGAGTACAGATACGCAGTATTTT.

The CDR3 DNA sequence: TGCAGCGTTGAACTAGCGGGGGCCTACGAGCAGTACTTC. Translating gives CSVELAGAYEQYF. The chain joins TRBV29-1 to TRBJ2-7, with 10 bases identical to TRBD2. Trimming removed 2 bases from V and 2 bases from J; junction bases left unmatched: 0. Germline assignment: CDR1 SQVTM and CDR2 ANQGSEA. The CDR3 extends over 13 amino acids.

The chain carries TRBV5-1 and TRBJ1-2; D might be TRBD1 (6 bases). CDR3 length: 16 residues. Looked up from germline, CDR1 is SGHRS and CDR2 is YFSETQ. Trimming cost V 6 bases and J 6 bases, with 24 bases left between them. The chain's CDR3 is CASKANRQGILDGYTF. CDR3 coding DNA: TGCGCCAGCAAAGCCAATCGGCAGGGGATTTTGGATGGCTACACCTTC.

The DNA of the CDR3 is TGCGCCAGCAGCCAGCCTAGGGAGAGCTCCTACAATGAGCAGTTCTTC. It translates to CASSQPRESSYNEQFF. The chain uses TRBV4-1 and TRBJ2-1; possibly TRBD2 for D (5 bases). The germline CDR1 and CDR2 sequences are MGHRA and YSYEKL. The V gene lost 3 bases and the J gene lost 0 bases, with 12 bases spanning the gap. This CDR3 has 16 residues.

V and J are TRBV19 and TRBJ2-3, with TRBD2 as a possible D gene (6 bases). V shed 5 bases and J shed 6 bases, with 18 bases lying between them. Germline V gene lookup returns CDR1 LNHDA and CDR2 SQIVND (reference sequence). CDR3 length: 15 residues. The CDR3 region has the DNA TGTGCCAGTAGTGATGCTGCCCGGAGGGATGATACGCAGTATTTT. It translates to CASSDAARRDDTQYF.

Notes on this clone: Different DNA sequences within this sample yield the same CDR3. The rearrangement joins TRBV7-8 to TRBJ2-7; no reliable D call. This CDR3 region has 13 residues. Trimming stripped 1 base from V and 2 bases from J, with 6 bases between. CDR1 and CDR2 (germline): SGHVS, FQNEAQ. DNA of the CDR3: TGTGCCAGCAGCTTAGGCAGTACCTACGAGCAGTACTTC. Its protein product is CASSLGSTYEQYF.

The chain carries TRBV13 and TRBJ2-2, with 16 bases identical to TRBD2. The V segment lost 3 bases and the J segment 2 bases; nucleotides outside the gene matches: 3. In germline, CDR1 is PRHDT, CDR2 FYEKMQ (reference sequence). The CDR3 is 18 amino acids. In DNA, the CDR3 is TGTGCCAGCAGCTTTGGGACTAGCGGGAGGGCAAACACCGGGGAGCTGTTTTTT. Encoded protein: CASSFGTSGRANTGELFF.

In DNA, the CDR3 is TGTGCCAGGGGACAGGGGAATGAAAAACTGTTTTTT. Translation: CARGQGNEKLFF. The chain couples TRBV30 to TRBJ1-4, with TRBD1 identical over 10 bases. Germline CDR1 is GTSNPN and CDR2 is SVGIG (reference sequence). This CDR3 comprises 12 residues. The V gene end was trimmed by 8 bases and the J gene end by 5 bases; junction bases not matched to a gene: 2. Supplemented by reference TRBV30 and TRBJ1-4, the full variable domain reads SQTIHQWPATLVQPVGSPLSLECTVEGTSNPNLYWYRQAAGRGLQLLFYSVGIGQISSEVPQNLSASRPQDRQFILSSKKLLLSDSGFYLCARGQGNEKLFFGSGTQLSVL.

V gene TRBV13 combines with J gene TRBJ1-2; 8 bases are shared with TRBD1. The CDR3 length is 18 residues. The germline gives CDR1 PRHDT, CDR2 FYEKMQ (reference sequence). V shed 0 bases, J shed 4 bases, and the junction held 13 bases outside the gene matches. DNA of the CDR3: TGTGCCAGCAGCTTAGGCGACAGGGGAGGAATAGTTCGCTATGGCTACACCTTC. Protein product: CASSLGDRGGIVRYGYTF.

This chain joins TRBV7-9 and TRBJ2-7; D may be TRBD2 (5 bases). This CDR3 contains 14 residues. Germline lookup yields CDR1 SEHNR and CDR2 FQNEAQ (reference sequence). Trimming left V 0 bases short and J 3 bases short, with 9 bases between. CDR3 in DNA: TGTGCCAGCAGCTTAGCCGGACTGAACTACGAGCAGTACTTC. Protein: CASSLAGLNYEQYF.

Regarding this clone: Relative to the germline gene, one junction end is altered; a read error may explain this. The chain combines TRBV7-2 with TRBJ1-2; D ambiguous. Germline CDR1 reads SGHTA; CDR2 reads FQGNSA. This CDR3 has 12 amino acids. The CDR3 DNA sequence: TGTGCCAGCAGCTTAGCGTCGGCGGTGGAGGCCTTC. It translates to CASSLASAVEAF.